A single T cell receptor (beta chain) is shown here with its context. Time point specified: sample taken at primary tumor resection. From tumor, nontumor lung or frozen PBMC, whole RNA was taken unsorted for sequencing. CDR3 size: 17 residues. The data belong to a study of spatial heterogeneity in lung cancer. TCRdb re-called the 5' RACE reads with MiXCR, one entry per CDR3 protein. The table records tens of thousands of distinct CDR3 sequences, approximately 12% of them present only once. This TCR was sampled from a male donor with early-stage non-small cell lung cancer. The chain uses TRBV21-1 and TRBJ2-7; TRBD1, the D gene given by the table, was not confirmed from the DNA. TRBV21-1 is a listed pseudogene. Material: PBMCs, obtained at surgery. Written as DNA, the CDR3 is TGTGCCAGCAGCAAAAGCAGTGAAGCAGGGGCGAAATACGAGCAGTACTTC. The encoded protein is CASSKSSEAGAKYEQYF.